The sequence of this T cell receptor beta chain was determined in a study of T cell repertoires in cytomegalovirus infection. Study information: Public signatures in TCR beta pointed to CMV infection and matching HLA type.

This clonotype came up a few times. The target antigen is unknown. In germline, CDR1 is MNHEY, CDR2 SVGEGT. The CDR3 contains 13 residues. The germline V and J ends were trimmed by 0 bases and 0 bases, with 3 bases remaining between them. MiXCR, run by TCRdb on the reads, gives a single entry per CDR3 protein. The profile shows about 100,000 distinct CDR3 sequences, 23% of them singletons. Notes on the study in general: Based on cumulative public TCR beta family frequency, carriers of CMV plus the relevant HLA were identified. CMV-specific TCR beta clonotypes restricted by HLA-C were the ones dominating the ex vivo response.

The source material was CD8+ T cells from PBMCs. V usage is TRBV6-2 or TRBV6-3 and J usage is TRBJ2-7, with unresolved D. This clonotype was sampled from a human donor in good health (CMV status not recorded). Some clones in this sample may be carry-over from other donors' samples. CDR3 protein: CASSYSYSYEQYF. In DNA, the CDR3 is TGTGCCAGCAGTTACTCCTACTCCTACGAGCAGTACTTC.